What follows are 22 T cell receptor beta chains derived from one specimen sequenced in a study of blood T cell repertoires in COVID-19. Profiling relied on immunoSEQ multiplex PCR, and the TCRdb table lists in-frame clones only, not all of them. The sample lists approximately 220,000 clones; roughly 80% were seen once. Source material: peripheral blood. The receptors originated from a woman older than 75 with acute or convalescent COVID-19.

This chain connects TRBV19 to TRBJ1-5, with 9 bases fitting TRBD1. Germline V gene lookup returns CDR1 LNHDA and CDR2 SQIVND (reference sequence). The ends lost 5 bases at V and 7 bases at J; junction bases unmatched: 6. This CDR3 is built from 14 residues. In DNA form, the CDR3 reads TGTGCCAGTAGTCCCACAGGGGGCTGGCAGCCCCAGCATTTT. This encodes CASSPTGGWQPQHF.

The CDR3 reads CASSQGRVKNTEAFF. The CDR3 DNA follows: TGTGCCAGCAGCCAAGGTCGGGTTAAGAACACTGAAGCTTTCTTT. V and J are TRBV3-1 (or the pseudogene TRBV3-2) and TRBJ1-1; D gene unclear. Germline V gene lookup returns CDR1 LGHDT and CDR2 YNNKEL (reference sequence). The CDR3 has 15 residues. V was shortened by 1 base and J by 1 base, with 10 bases between the two germline ends.

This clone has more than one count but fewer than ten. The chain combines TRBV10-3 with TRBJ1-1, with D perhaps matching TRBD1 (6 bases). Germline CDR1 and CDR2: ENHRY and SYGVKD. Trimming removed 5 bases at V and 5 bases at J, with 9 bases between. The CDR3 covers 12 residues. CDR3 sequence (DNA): TGTGCCATCAGTCAGGGGCGGACTGAAGCTTTCTTT. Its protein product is CAISQGRTEAFF.

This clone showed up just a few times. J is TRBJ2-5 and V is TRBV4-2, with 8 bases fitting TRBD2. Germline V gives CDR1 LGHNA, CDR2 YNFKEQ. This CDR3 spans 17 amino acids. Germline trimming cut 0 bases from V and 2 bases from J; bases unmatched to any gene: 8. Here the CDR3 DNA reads TGTGCCAGCAGCCAAGATCTTAGGCGGGGGGATCAAGAGACCCAGTACTTC. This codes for CASSQDLRRGDQETQYF.

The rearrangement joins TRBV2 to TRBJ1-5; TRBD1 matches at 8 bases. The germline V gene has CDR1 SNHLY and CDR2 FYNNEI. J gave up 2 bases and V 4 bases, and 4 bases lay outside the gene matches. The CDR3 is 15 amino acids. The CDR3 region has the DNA TGTGCCAGCAGTGGCGACAGGGGCGGCAATCAGCCCCAGCATTTT. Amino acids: CASSGDRGGNQPQHF.

CDR3 residues: CASSSTTAEAFF. In DNA form, the CDR3 reads TGTGCCAGCAGTTCCACAACAGCTGAAGCTTTCTTT. This chain joins TRBV12-3 or TRBV12-4 and TRBJ1-1; D unclear. This CDR3 spans 12 amino acids. The V and J ends lost 4 bases and 6 bases respectively, with 9 bases between them.

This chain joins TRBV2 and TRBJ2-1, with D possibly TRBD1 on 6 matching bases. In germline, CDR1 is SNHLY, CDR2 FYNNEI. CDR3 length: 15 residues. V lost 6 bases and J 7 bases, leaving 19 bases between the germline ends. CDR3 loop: CASRNRAIQGNEQFF. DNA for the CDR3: TGTGCCAGCAGAAACAGGGCGATCCAAGGGAATGAGCAGTTCTTC.

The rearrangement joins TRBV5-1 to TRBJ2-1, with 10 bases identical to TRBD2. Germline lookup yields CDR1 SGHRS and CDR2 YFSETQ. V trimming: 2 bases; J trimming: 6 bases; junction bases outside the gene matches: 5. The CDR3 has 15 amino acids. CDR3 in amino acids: CASSLTSSGGNEQFF. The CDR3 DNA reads TGCGCCAGCAGCTTAACCTCTAGCGGGGGCAATGAGCAGTTCTTC. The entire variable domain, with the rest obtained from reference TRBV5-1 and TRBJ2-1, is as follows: KAGVTQTPRYLIKTRGQQVTLSCSPISGHRSVSWYQQTPGQGLQFLFEYFSETQRNKGNFPGRFSGRQFSNSRSEMNVSTLELGDSALYLCASSLTSSGGNEQFFGPGTRLTVL.

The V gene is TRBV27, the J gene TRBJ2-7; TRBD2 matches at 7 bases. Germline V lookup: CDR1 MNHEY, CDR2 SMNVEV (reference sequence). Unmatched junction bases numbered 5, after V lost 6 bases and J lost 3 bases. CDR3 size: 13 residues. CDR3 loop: CASSLGTIYEQYF. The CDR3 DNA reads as TGTGCCAGCAGCTTAGGGACTATCTACGAGCAGTACTTC.

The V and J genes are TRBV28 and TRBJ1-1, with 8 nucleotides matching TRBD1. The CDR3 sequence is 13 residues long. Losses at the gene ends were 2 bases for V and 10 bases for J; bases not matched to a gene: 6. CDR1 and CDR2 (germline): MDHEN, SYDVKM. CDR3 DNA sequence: TGTGCCAGCAGTTTAGAACAGGGGGGGGTAGCTTTCTTT. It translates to CASSLEQGGVAFF.

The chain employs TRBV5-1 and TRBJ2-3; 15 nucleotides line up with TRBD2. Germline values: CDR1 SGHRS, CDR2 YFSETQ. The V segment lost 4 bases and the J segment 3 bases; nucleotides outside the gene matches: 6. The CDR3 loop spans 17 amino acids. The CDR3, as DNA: TGCGCCAGCAGCGCGGGACTAGCGGGGGGCAATACAGATACGCAGTATTTT. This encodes CASSAGLAGGNTDTQYF.

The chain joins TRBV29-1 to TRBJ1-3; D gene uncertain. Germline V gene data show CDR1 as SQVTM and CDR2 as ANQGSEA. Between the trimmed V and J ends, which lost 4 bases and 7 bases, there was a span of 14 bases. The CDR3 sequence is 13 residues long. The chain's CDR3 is CSVVDGQVNTIYF. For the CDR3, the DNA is TGCAGCGTTGTGGATGGCCAGGTCAACACCATATATTTT.

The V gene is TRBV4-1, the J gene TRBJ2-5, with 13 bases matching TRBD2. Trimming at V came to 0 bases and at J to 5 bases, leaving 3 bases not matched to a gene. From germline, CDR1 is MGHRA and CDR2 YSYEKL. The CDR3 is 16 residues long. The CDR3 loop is CASSQEGLAGSETQYF. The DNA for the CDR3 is TGCGCCAGCAGCCAAGAGGGACTAGCGGGGTCTGAGACCCAGTACTTC.

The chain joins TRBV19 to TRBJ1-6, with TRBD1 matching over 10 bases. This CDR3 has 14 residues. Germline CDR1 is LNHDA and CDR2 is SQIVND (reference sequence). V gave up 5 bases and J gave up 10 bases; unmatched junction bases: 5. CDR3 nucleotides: TGTGCCAGTAGTCGGGACAGGGGAAGATCACCCCTCCACTTT. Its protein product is CASSRDRGRSPLHF.

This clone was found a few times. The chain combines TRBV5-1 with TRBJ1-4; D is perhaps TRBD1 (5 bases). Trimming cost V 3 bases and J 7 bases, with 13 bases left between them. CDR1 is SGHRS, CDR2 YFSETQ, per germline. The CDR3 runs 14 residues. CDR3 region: CASSSQGRREKLFF. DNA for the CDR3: TGCGCCAGCAGCTCCCAGGGTCGACGTGAAAAACTGTTTTTT.

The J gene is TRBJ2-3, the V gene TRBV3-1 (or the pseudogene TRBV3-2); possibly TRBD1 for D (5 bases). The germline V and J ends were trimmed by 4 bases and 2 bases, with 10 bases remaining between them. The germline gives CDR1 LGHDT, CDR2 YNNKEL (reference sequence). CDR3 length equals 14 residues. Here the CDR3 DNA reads TGTGCCAGCAGCCGACGGACAATCACAGATACGCAGTATTTT. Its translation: CASSRRTITDTQYF.

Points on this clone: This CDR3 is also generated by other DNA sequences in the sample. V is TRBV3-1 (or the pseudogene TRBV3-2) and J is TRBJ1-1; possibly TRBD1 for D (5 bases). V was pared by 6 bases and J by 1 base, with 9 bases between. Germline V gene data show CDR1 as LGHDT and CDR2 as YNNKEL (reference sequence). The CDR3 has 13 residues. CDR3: CASSRQGNTEAFF. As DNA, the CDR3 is TGTGCCAGCAGTCGTCAGGGGAACACTGAAGCTTTCTTT.

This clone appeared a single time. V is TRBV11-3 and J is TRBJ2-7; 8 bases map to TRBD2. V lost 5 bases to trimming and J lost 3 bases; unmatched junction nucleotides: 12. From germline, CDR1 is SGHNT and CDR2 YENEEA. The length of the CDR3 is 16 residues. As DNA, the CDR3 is TGTGCCAGCAGCCGATACCCAAGCGGGAGTGTCTACGAGCAGTACTTC. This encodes CASSRYPSGSVYEQYF. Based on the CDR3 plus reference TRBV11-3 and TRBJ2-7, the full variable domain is EAGVVQSPRYKIIEKKQPVAFWCNPISGHNTLYWYLQNLGQGPELLIRYENEEAVDDSQLPKDRFSAERLKGVDSTLKIQPAELGDSAVYLCASSRYPSGSVYEQYFGPGTRLTVT.

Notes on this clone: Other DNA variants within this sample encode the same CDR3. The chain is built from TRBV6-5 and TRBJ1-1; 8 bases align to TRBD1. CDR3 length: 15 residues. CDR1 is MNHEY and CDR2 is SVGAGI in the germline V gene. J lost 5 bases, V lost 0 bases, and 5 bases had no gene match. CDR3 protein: CASSYSGQGATEAFF. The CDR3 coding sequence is TGTGCCAGCAGTTACTCCGGTCAGGGGGCGACTGAAGCTTTCTTT.

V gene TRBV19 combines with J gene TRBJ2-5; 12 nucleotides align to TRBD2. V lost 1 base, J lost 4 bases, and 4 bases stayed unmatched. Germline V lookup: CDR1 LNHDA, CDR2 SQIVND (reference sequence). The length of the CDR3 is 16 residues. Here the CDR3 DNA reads TGTGCCAGTAGTATAGGAGTGACTAGCGGGGGAGAGACCCAGTACTTC. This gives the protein CASSIGVTSGGETQYF.

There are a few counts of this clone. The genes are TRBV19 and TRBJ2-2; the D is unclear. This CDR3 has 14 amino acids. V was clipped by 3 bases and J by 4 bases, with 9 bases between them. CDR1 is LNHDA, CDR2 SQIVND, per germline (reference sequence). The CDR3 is CASSIPPGTGELFF. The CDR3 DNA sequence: TGTGCCAGTAGTATTCCACCGGGCACCGGGGAGCTGTTTTTT.

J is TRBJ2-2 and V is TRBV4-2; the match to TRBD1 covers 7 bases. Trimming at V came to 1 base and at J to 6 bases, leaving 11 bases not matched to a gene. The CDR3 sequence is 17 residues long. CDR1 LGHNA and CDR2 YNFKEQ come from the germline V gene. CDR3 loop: CASSQGPYRQGPGELFF. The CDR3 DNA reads TGTGCCAGCAGCCAAGGCCCCTACCGACAGGGCCCCGGGGAGCTGTTTTTT.